Each of the 24 T cell receptor beta chains below was sequenced from the same sample in a study of blood T cell repertoires in COVID-19. The table came from immunoSEQ multiplex PCR; TCRdb's copy has only in-frame clones and leaves some out. The table includes about 88,000 clones, roughly 89% detected once. Sequencing was carried out using peripheral blood. Source of these receptors: a woman older than 75 with active COVID-19.

This chain joins TRBV7-9 and TRBJ1-2, with D maybe TRBD1 (6 bases). V shed 5 bases and J shed 6 bases, with 13 bases lying between them. CDR1 is SEHNR and CDR2 is FQNEAQ in the germline V gene (reference sequence). The CDR3 is 13 residues long. DNA of the CDR3: TGTGCCAGCAGCCGACTTCAGGGGAATGGCTACACCTTC. Translation gives CASSRLQGNGYTF. Full variable domain (missing parts from reference TRBV7-9 and TRBJ1-2): DTGVSQNPRHKITKRGQNVTFRCDPISEHNRLYWYRQTLGQGPEFLTYFQNEAQLEKSRLLSDRFSAERPKGSFSTLEIQRTEQGDSAMYLCASSRLQGNGYTFGSGTRLTVV.

This chain links TRBV7-9 with TRBJ2-1; TRBD2 matches at 7 bases. The CDR3 length is 13 residues. Per the germline V gene, CDR1 is SEHNR and CDR2 is FQNEAQ (reference sequence). The V segment lost 3 bases and the J segment 5 bases; nucleotides outside the gene matches: 1. CDR3 loop: CASSFGGDNEQFF. CDR3 coding DNA: TGTGCCAGCAGCTTTGGGGGGGACAATGAGCAGTTCTTC.

This chain uses TRBV6-6 with TRBJ2-3; D gene unclear. The CDR3 has 14 residues. CDR1 MNHNY and CDR2 SVGAGI come from the germline V gene (reference sequence). Trimming stripped 0 bases from V and 0 bases from J, with 4 bases between. The CDR3 sequence is CASSYSTSTDTQYF. The CDR3 DNA follows: TGTGCCAGCAGTTACTCGACAAGCACAGATACGCAGTATTTT.

This sequence joins TRBV15 and TRBJ1-2, with 7 bases that match TRBD1. The CDR3 is made up of 15 amino acids. V dropped 0 bases and J dropped 7; count of bases not matched to a gene: 8. CDR1 is LNHNV and CDR2 is YYDKDF in the germline V gene (reference sequence). The CDR3 reads CATSRDTGALRGYTF. DNA for the CDR3: TGTGCCACCAGCAGAGACACAGGGGCTCTCCGTGGCTACACCTTC.

This sequence joins TRBV19 and TRBJ2-7; 7 positions agree with TRBD1. This CDR3 has 17 residues. The J segment lost 2 bases and the V segment lost 3 bases, leaving 13 bases of the junction unmatched. Germline V gene data show CDR1 as LNHDA and CDR2 as SQIVND (reference sequence). CDR3 residues: CASSILASGTATYEQYF. In nucleotides, the CDR3 is TGTGCCAGTAGTATCCTTGCCTCCGGGACAGCCACCTACGAGCAGTACTTC.

The CDR3 region is CASTQRSTDTQYF. CDR3 DNA sequence: TGTGCCAGCACCCAGCGAAGCACAGATACGCAGTATTTT. This chain links TRBV5-6 with TRBJ2-3; D unresolved. This CDR3 has 13 amino acids. Trimming removed 6 bases at V and 0 bases at J, with 8 bases between. CDR1 SGHDT and CDR2 YYEEEE come from the germline V gene. The complete variable domain, with remaining parts taken from reference TRBV5-6 and TRBJ2-3, reads DAGVTQSPTHLIKTRGQQVTLRCSPKSGHDTVSWYQQALGQGPQFIFQYYEEEERQRGNFPDRFSGHQFPNYSSELNVNALLLGDSALYLCASTQRSTDTQYFGPGTRLTVL.

The chain combines TRBV9 with TRBJ2-1; TRBD2 aligns across 16 bases. Germline CDR1 reads SGDLS; CDR2 reads YYNGEE. The V gene end was trimmed by 0 bases and the J gene end by 10 bases; junction bases not matched to a gene: 7. The CDR3 is made up of 17 amino acids. CDR3 loop: CASSVGGLAGGPREQFF. CDR3 bases: TGTGCCAGCAGCGTAGGGGGACTAGCGGGAGGGCCCCGAGAGCAGTTCTTC. Using reference TRBV9 and TRBJ2-1 for the parts outside the CDR3, the full variable domain is DSGVTQTPKHLITATGQRVTLRCSPRSGDLSVYWYQQSLDQGLQFLIQYYNGEERAKGNILERFSAQQFPDLHSELNLSSLELGDSALYFCASSVGGLAGGPREQFFGPGTRLTVL.

The rearrangement links TRBV7-2 to TRBJ2-3, with 8 bases matching TRBD1. This CDR3 has 15 residues. With 0 bases clipped from V and 3 bases from J, the junction kept 2 bases outside the gene matches. The germline CDR1 and CDR2 sequences are SGHTA and FQGNSA. The CDR3 nucleotides are TGTGCCAGCAGCTTAGCCAGGGGGCAAACAGATACGCAGTATTTT. Translated, it gives CASSLARGQTDTQYF.

The chain is built from TRBV7-8 and TRBJ1-1; D is ambiguous. V shed 4 bases and J shed 0 bases, with 15 bases lying between them. The CDR3 has 16 amino acids. The germline CDR1 and CDR2 sequences are SGHVS and FQNEAQ. Written as DNA, the CDR3 is TGTGCCAGCAGCTCTAGTCGTGCGGAGATGAACACTGAAGCTTTCTTT. It translates to CASSSSRAEMNTEAFF.

The chain has TRBV29-1 and TRBJ1-2; TRBD1 matches at 9 bases. The V gene end was trimmed by 2 bases and the J gene end by 8 bases; junction bases not matched to a gene: 3. CDR1 is SQVTM and CDR2 is ANQGSEA in the germline V gene. The CDR3 loop spans 12 amino acids. The chain's CDR3 is CSVENRGLGYTF. The CDR3 bases are TGCAGCGTTGAAAACAGGGGGCTCGGCTACACCTTC.

This chain uses TRBV5-8 with TRBJ2-5; a possible D gene is TRBD2 (6 bases). This CDR3 contains 15 residues. With 0 bases removed from V and 5 bases from J, the gap between germline ends came to 14 bases. Germline V lookup: CDR1 SGHTS, CDR2 YDEGEE. CDR3 in amino acids: CASSLGYSGEETQYF. CDR3 in DNA: TGTGCCAGCAGCTTGGGGTATAGCGGCGAGGAGACCCAGTACTTC.

The J gene is TRBJ2-1, the V gene TRBV12-3 or TRBV12-4; D possibly corresponds to TRBD2 (5 bases). V lost 9 bases to trimming and J lost 8 bases, with 11 bases between them. The CDR3 loop spans 11 amino acids. The CDR3 DNA is TGTGCCAGTGGTGGAGGCTATGAGCAGTTCTTC. Amino acids: CASGGGYEQFF.

The CDR3 DNA is TGTGCCAGTAGTATACAGTATAACACCGGGGAGCTGTTTTTT. As protein: CASSIQYNTGELFF. The chain couples TRBV19 to TRBJ2-2; D is unresolved. The CDR3 is 14 residues long. Germline V gene data show CDR1 as LNHDA and CDR2 as SQIVND (reference sequence). The V end was cut by 2 bases, the J end by 2 bases, with 6 bases between. The full variable domain, in which reference TRBV19 and TRBJ2-2 provide the parts outside the CDR3, is DGGITQSPKYLFRKEGQNVTLSCEQNLNHDAMYWYRQDPGQGLRLIYYSQIVNDFQKGDIAEGYSVSREKKESFPLTVTSAQKNPTAFYLCASSIQYNTGELFFGEGSRLTVL.

V and J are TRBV19 and TRBJ2-6, with 10 bases aligning to TRBD1. From germline, CDR1 is LNHDA and CDR2 SQIVND (reference sequence). V lost 5 bases to trimming and J lost 0 bases; unmatched junction nucleotides: 4. This CDR3 contains 17 residues. The CDR3 DNA is TGTGCCAGTAGTGGATGGACAGGGGGCTCTGGGGCCAACGTCCTGACTTTC. Protein sequence: CASSGWTGGSGANVLTF. Full variable domain (remainder filled in from reference TRBV19 and TRBJ2-6): DGGITQSPKYLFRKEGQNVTLSCEQNLNHDAMYWYRQDPGQGLRLIYYSQIVNDFQKGDIAEGYSVSREKKESFPLTVTSAQKNPTAFYLCASSGWTGGSGANVLTFGAGSRLTVL.

The rearrangement uses TRBV30 and TRBJ2-3; 9 positions match TRBD2. The CDR3 consists of 13 residues. J gave up 6 bases and V 7 bases, and 8 bases lay outside the gene matches. From germline, CDR1 is GTSNPN and CDR2 SVGIG (reference sequence). This CDR3 is CAYQREDLDTQYF. The CDR3 DNA reads as TGTGCCTATCAGCGGGAGGATTTGGATACGCAGTATTTT.

The chain combines TRBV7-9 with TRBJ1-1; 7 bases are a match to TRBD1. Trimming at V came to 5 bases and at J to 3 bases, leaving 6 bases not matched to a gene. CDR1 is SEHNR and CDR2 is FQNEAQ in the germline V gene (reference sequence). CDR3 size: 14 residues. The CDR3 DNA reads TGTGCCAGCAGCCCAGGACAGGCGCACACTGAAGCTTTCTTT. The encoded protein is CASSPGQAHTEAFF.

This rearrangement joins TRBV19 to TRBJ1-5; 7 bases line up with TRBD1. Trimming at V came to 6 bases and at J to 7 bases, leaving 12 bases not matched to a gene. Germline assignment: CDR1 LNHDA and CDR2 SQIVND (reference sequence). The CDR3 loop spans 15 amino acids. Written as DNA, the CDR3 is TGTGCCAGTAGCCCGGACAGGCGGCTCCGGCAGCCCCAGCATTTT. Amino acids: CASSPDRRLRQPQHF. The full variable domain, completed using reference TRBV19 and TRBJ1-5, is DGGITQSPKYLFRKEGQNVTLSCEQNLNHDAMYWYRQDPGQGLRLIYYSQIVNDFQKGDIAEGYSVSREKKESFPLTVTSAQKNPTAFYLCASSPDRRLRQPQHFGDGTRLSIL.

The chain joins TRBV4-2 to TRBJ2-5, with TRBD2 matching over 7 bases. After removal of 0 bases from V and 4 bases from J, the junction contained 11 bases not matched to a gene. The CDR3 length is 17 residues. Germline V gives CDR1 LGHNA, CDR2 YNFKEQ. The DNA for the CDR3 is TGTGCCAGCAGCCAAGAGCTAGCGGCGGAGGAGGGAGAGACCCAGTACTTC. Amino acid sequence: CASSQELAAEEGETQYF.

This chain links TRBV18 with TRBJ2-5; D perhaps matches TRBD1 (6 bases). This CDR3 is built from 14 residues. V lost 0 bases, J lost 3 bases, and 8 bases lay in between. In germline, CDR1 is KGHSH, CDR2 LQKENI. The CDR3 protein is CASSPPGAEETQYF. DNA of the CDR3: TGTGCCAGCTCACCACCGGGGGCCGAAGAGACCCAGTACTTC.

The chain employs TRBV7-9 and TRBJ2-6; tentative D call: TRBD2 (5 bases). The V gene lost 1 base and the J gene lost 4 bases, with 11 bases spanning the gap. The CDR3 has 16 amino acids. CDR1 and CDR2 from the germline V gene are SEHNR and FQNEAQ (reference sequence). In DNA, the CDR3 is TGTGCCAGCAGCTTAGAAGACCCGGGGGGGGCCAACGTCCTGACTTTC. Its protein is CASSLEDPGGANVLTF.

The genes are TRBV5-6 and TRBJ2-2; D unresolved. V lost 6 bases to trimming and J lost 1 base, with 10 bases between them. The germline gives CDR1 SGHDT, CDR2 YYEEEE. The CDR3 sequence is 14 residues long. In nucleotides, the CDR3 is TGTGCCAGCAACTACCCGGAGAACACCGGGGAGCTGTTTTTT. It yields the protein CASNYPENTGELFF. Full variable domain (rest looked up from reference TRBV5-6 and TRBJ2-2): DAGVTQSPTHLIKTRGQQVTLRCSPKSGHDTVSWYQQALGQGPQFIFQYYEEEERQRGNFPDRFSGHQFPNYSSELNVNALLLGDSALYLCASNYPENTGELFFGEGSRLTVL.

As to this clone: Its ends do not fully match the called genes, so a read error is possible. J is TRBJ1-2 and V is TRBV15; D ambiguous. Per the germline V gene, CDR1 is LNHNV and CDR2 is YYDKDF (reference sequence). The CDR3 covers 12 residues. As DNA, the CDR3 is TGTGCCACCAGCAGAGATTTCGCCCCGGGAGACTTC. Its translation: CATSRDFAPGDF.

The V and J genes are TRBV7-9 and TRBJ2-7; 15 nucleotides line up with TRBD2. CDR1 is SEHNR, CDR2 FQNEAQ, per germline (reference sequence). V dropped 1 base and J dropped 4; count of bases not matched to a gene: 8. The CDR3 contains 18 residues. CDR3 region: CASSLGFQGTSGRYEQYF. The CDR3 DNA reads TGTGCCAGCAGCTTAGGATTTCAGGGGACTAGCGGGAGGTACGAGCAGTACTTC.

This clone showed up just a few times. The chain has TRBV4-3 and TRBJ2-6, with 9 bases identical to TRBD1. The CDR3 contains 19 residues. From germline, CDR1 is LGHNA and CDR2 YSLEER. J gave up 0 bases and V 1 base, and 7 bases lay outside the gene matches. DNA of the CDR3: TGCGCCAGCAGCCAAGCTCCACAGGGGGCCAGCTCTGGGGCCAACGTCCTGACTTTC. This translates into CASSQAPQGASSGANVLTF.